Below, 21 T cell receptor beta chains from the same sample are listed, as sequenced in a study of T cell responses to AZD1222 COVID-19 vaccine. The protocol was immunoSEQ multiplex PCR, while the TCRdb copy is restricted to in-frame clones and leaves out a portion. The sample includes about 130,000 clones, 93% of them seen just once. Sequenced material: peripheral blood, taken on day 0 of AZD1222 vaccination. The receptors come from an adult in good health.

The genes are TRBV2 and TRBJ1-3, with D possibly matching TRBD1 (6 bases). Trimming left V 4 bases short and J 0 bases short, with 13 bases between. This CDR3 is 16 amino acids long. Germline assignment: CDR1 SNHLY and CDR2 FYNNEI. The CDR3 region has the DNA TGTGCCAGCAGTGTTCGGGACATGAGCTCTGGAAACACCATATATTTT. It translates to CASSVRDMSSGNTIYF.

J is TRBJ2-2 and V is TRBV9; TRBD1 or TRBD2 may be the D gene (6 bases each). Between the trimmed V and J ends, which lost 6 bases and 1 base, there was a span of 13 bases. Per the germline V gene, CDR1 is SGDLS and CDR2 is YYNGEE. The CDR3 has 15 amino acids. The CDR3 sequence: CASTGGGQNTGELFF. CDR3 bases: TGTGCCAGCACAGGAGGGGGACAGAACACCGGGGAGCTGTTTTTT.

This clone was seen a single time. The chain is built from TRBV18 and TRBJ1-3; D is perhaps TRBD1 (5 bases). Germline-derived CDR1 and CDR2 are KGHSH and LQKENI. This CDR3 contains 14 residues. Trimming removed 1 base at V and 4 bases at J, with 8 bases between. Here the CDR3 reads CASSPLTGGNTIYF. Here the CDR3 DNA reads TGTGCCAGCTCACCACTCACAGGAGGAAACACCATATATTTT.

V gene TRBV6-1 combines with J gene TRBJ2-3; 7 nucleotides align to TRBD1. This CDR3 region has 16 residues. CDR1 is MNHNS and CDR2 is SASEGT in the germline V gene. The V gene end was trimmed by 3 bases and the J gene end by 1 base; junction bases not matched to a gene: 7. The CDR3 DNA sequence: TGTGCCAGCAGTGACTATGGACAGGTGGGCACAGATACGCAGTATTTT. It specifies CASSDYGQVGTDTQYF.

The chain employs TRBV4-3 and TRBJ1-5; 9 bases agree with TRBD1. The CDR3 has 15 residues. In germline, CDR1 is LGHNA, CDR2 YSLEER. Unmatched junction bases numbered 7, after V lost 4 bases and J lost 6 bases. As DNA, the CDR3 is TGCGCCAGCAGCCCGCACCGGGACAGGGTTCAGCCCCAGCATTTT. This sequence encodes CASSPHRDRVQPQHF.

This clone has a single count. This chain uses TRBV9 with TRBJ2-1; 9 positions agree with TRBD2. The V gene's germline CDR1 is SGDLS and CDR2 YYNGEE. The length of the CDR3 is 15 residues. V lost 0 bases, J lost 5 bases, and 3 bases stayed unmatched. The CDR3 protein is CASSVGPSGNNEQFF. CDR3 sequence (DNA): TGTGCCAGCAGCGTAGGGCCTAGCGGGAACAATGAGCAGTTCTTC.

V gene TRBV28 combines with J gene TRBJ2-7; tentative D call: TRBD2 (6 bases). V lost 8 bases and J 2 bases, leaving 19 bases between the germline ends. CDR3 size: 15 residues. Germline loops: CDR1 MDHEN, CDR2 SYDVKM. The DNA of the CDR3 is TGTGCCAGCGCCTTAAATGGGGGGTCCCCCTACGAGCAGTACTTC. Protein product: CASALNGGSPYEQYF.

This chain joins TRBV5-6 and TRBJ2-1; tentative D call: TRBD2 (5 bases). The germline gives CDR1 SGHDT, CDR2 YYEEEE. The CDR3 is made up of 15 amino acids. Trimming took 4 bases from V and 4 from J, leaving 15 bases between them. CDR3 in DNA: TGTGCCAGCAGCGCCGGACTGAGACGTTACAATGAGCAGTTCTTC. It encodes CASSAGLRRYNEQFF. The whole variable domain, filled in from reference TRBV5-6 and TRBJ2-1, reads DAGVTQSPTHLIKTRGQQVTLRCSPKSGHDTVSWYQQALGQGPQFIFQYYEEEERQRGNFPDRFSGHQFPNYSSELNVNALLLGDSALYLCASSAGLRRYNEQFFGPGTRLTVL.

This clone was counted a single time. V is TRBV28 and J is TRBJ2-6, with D uncertain. The CDR3 is 15 residues long. Germline V CDR1 and CDR2: MDHEN, SYDVKM. V lost 7 bases, J lost 4 bases, and 14 bases lay in between. CDR3 sequence: CASTPRPLGANVLTF. The CDR3 DNA is TGTGCCAGCACTCCCCGCCCTCTGGGGGCCAACGTCCTGACTTTC.

The CDR3 DNA is TGTGCCAGCACCCCTTCCGGGGGGGCTCGGGAAAAACTGTTTTTT. This gives the protein CASTPSGGAREKLFF. The chain recombines TRBV28 with TRBJ1-4; tentatively, D is TRBD1 (6 bases). V was clipped by 7 bases and J by 8 bases, with 20 bases between them. The V gene's germline CDR1 is MDHEN and CDR2 SYDVKM. This CDR3 contains 15 residues.

The chain combines TRBV28 with TRBJ2-7, with 9 positions matching TRBD1. Germline V gene sequence: CDR1 MDHEN, CDR2 SYDVKM. CDR3 length equals 16 residues. V trimming: 2 bases; J trimming: 6 bases; junction bases outside the gene matches: 11. Written as DNA, the CDR3 is TGTGCCAGCAGTTTACCCCTGGGACAGGGTTACGGCGAGCAGTACTTC. It yields the protein CASSLPLGQGYGEQYF.

The V call is TRBV2, the J call TRBJ2-1; 10 nucleotides match TRBD2. This CDR3 has 14 amino acids. The junction had 10 bases not matched to a gene; V was cut back by 9 bases and J by 8 bases. CDR1 is SNHLY and CDR2 is FYNNEI in the germline V gene. Here the CDR3 DNA reads TGTGCCAGTATTAGCGGGAGGCAGACCGATGAGCAGTTCTTC. Encoded protein: CASISGRQTDEQFF. Full variable domain (remainder filled in from reference TRBV2 and TRBJ2-1): EPEVTQTPSHQVTQMGQEVILRCVPISNHLYFYWYRQILGQKVEFLVSFYNNEISEKSEIFDDQFSVERPDGSNFTLKIRSTKLEDSAMYFCASISGRQTDEQFFGPGTRLTVL.

The chain is built from TRBV11-2 and TRBJ2-5; 7 positions agree with TRBD1. Trimming cost V 1 base and J 4 bases; bases outside gene matches: 3. Germline V CDR1 and CDR2: SGHAT, FQNNGV. The CDR3 consists of 14 residues. CDR3: CASSLVGQRETQYF. The CDR3 DNA sequence: TGTGCCAGCAGCTTAGTGGGACAGAGAGAGACCCAGTACTTC.

This sequence joins TRBV7-2 and TRBJ1-1; the D gene is possibly TRBD1 (6 bases). Germline CDR1 reads SGHTA; CDR2 reads FQGNSA. This CDR3 region has 14 residues. Between the trimmed V and J ends, which lost 2 bases and 2 bases, there was a span of 9 bases. This CDR3 reads CASSLWGANTEAFF. CDR3 DNA sequence: TGTGCCAGCAGCTTATGGGGGGCCAACACTGAAGCTTTCTTT.

The chain joins TRBV9 to TRBJ2-2; the match to TRBD2 covers 8 bases. The CDR3 runs to 15 residues. V was pared by 3 bases and J by 4 bases, with 5 bases of the junction left unmatched. CDR1 and CDR2 (germline): SGDLS, YYNGEE. The CDR3 nucleotides are TGTGCCAGCAGCGACTTAGCGGGAAGCACCGGGGAGCTGTTTTTT. It codes for CASSDLAGSTGELFF.

The chain has TRBV27 and TRBJ1-6, with D possibly matching TRBD1 (6 bases). This CDR3 spans 14 amino acids. From germline, CDR1 is MNHEY and CDR2 SMNVEV (reference sequence). The V gene lost 7 bases and the J gene lost 8 bases, with 15 bases spanning the gap. CDR3 coding DNA: TGTGCCAGCACCCCAGACAGGTTACATTCACCCCTCCACTTT. It yields the protein CASTPDRLHSPLHF.

In this sample, this clone turned up a few times. The chain carries TRBV5-4 and TRBJ1-4, with a tentative D call TRBD1 (6 bases). This CDR3 region has 15 residues. The V gene lost 3 bases and the J gene lost 7 bases, with 16 bases spanning the gap. Germline CDR1 reads SGHNT; CDR2 reads YYREEE (reference sequence). The CDR3 loop reads CASSWRGGGSEKLFF. CDR3 nucleotide sequence: TGTGCCAGCAGCTGGAGGGGGGGCGGAAGTGAAAAACTGTTTTTT.

The chain combines TRBV30 with TRBJ1-1, with unresolved D. This CDR3 region has 12 residues. The V gene's germline CDR1 is GTSNPN and CDR2 SVGIG (reference sequence). V dropped 4 bases and J dropped 6 bases, with 12 bases sitting between them. The CDR3 is CAWTLRTAEAFF. For the CDR3, the DNA is TGTGCCTGGACCCTACGTACCGCTGAAGCTTTCTTT.

The chain recombines TRBV6-6 with TRBJ2-5; no reliable D call. There are 12 residues in the CDR3. Trimming stripped 5 bases from V and 3 bases from J, with 7 bases between. Per the germline V gene, CDR1 is MNHNY and CDR2 is SVGAGI (reference sequence). The CDR3 DNA reads TGTGCCAGCAGTAAAGGCGAAGAGACCCAGTACTTC. Translated, it gives CASSKGEETQYF.

The chain has TRBV7-3 and TRBJ2-5, with D tentatively TRBD2 (5 bases). From germline, CDR1 is SGHTA and CDR2 FQGTGA. There are 15 residues in the CDR3. V was pared by 5 bases and J by 2 bases, with 15 bases between. The CDR3 DNA reads TGTGCCAGCAGCAGAGACGGACTCGTACAAGAGACCCAGTACTTC. This encodes CASSRDGLVQETQYF.

The chain recombines TRBV28 with TRBJ2-5; 7 bases align to TRBD1. CDR1 and CDR2 (germline): MDHEN, SYDVKM. The CDR3 extends over 15 amino acids. V was clipped by 4 bases and J by 3 bases; unmatched bases: 8. CDR3 sequence (DNA): TGTGCCAGCAGTTACCTTGCGACAGGGAAAGAGACCCAGTACTTC. Residues: CASSYLATGKETQYF.